This paragraph covers one T cell receptor (beta chain) sequence. Isolation per sample recovered at least 6.5 million PBMCs. The J segment lost 1 base and the V segment lost 7 bases, leaving 7 bases of the junction unmatched. CDR3 length equals 16 residues. CDR1 is SNHLY and CDR2 is FYNNEI in the germline V gene. A J-beta primer mix and a sample-barcoded 5' primer were used in a second PCR of about 7 to 11 cycles. TCRdb independently ran MiXCR on the 5' RACE reads; one entry per CDR3 protein. The sample yields about 770,000 distinct CDR3 sequences, approximately 44% seen once. The data stem from a study of blood T cells in healthy people across ages.

Material for sequencing was blood. V gene TRBV2 combines with J gene TRBJ2-6, with TRBD2 matching 7 bases. This TCR came from a man aged 55 to 70 in good health. The CDR3 sequence is CASTIRAGSGANVLTF. CDR3 DNA sequence: TGTGCCAGCACCATTCGAGCGGGGTCTGGGGCCAACGTCCTGACTTTC.